What follows is one T cell receptor beta chain and its context. MiXCR was run by TCRdb on the RT-PCR reads, yielding one entry per CDR3 protein. The repertoire holds 150,000 to 250,000 distinct CDR3 sequences, roughly 40% seen once, with approximately 30% in the top ten. This entry comes from a study of patients and donors after allogeneic stem cell transplantation. The CDR3 length is 14 residues. The V gene's germline CDR1 is LGHDT and CDR2 YNNKEL (reference sequence). V lost 3 bases and J lost 2, with 11 bases in between. V and J are TRBV3-1 and TRBJ2-7, with D maybe TRBD1 (5 bases). Material for sequencing was blood, either unsorted or a sorted T cell fraction (not recorded which). The TCR was taken from a human donor who was either an allogeneic HSCT recipient or a stem cell or donor lymphocyte infusion donor (not recorded which). It is not recorded whose cells these are; they may come from a transplant donor. The chain's CDR3 is CASSQGQDTYEQYF. The CDR3 DNA reads as TGTGCCAGCAGCCAGGGTCAGGACACCTACGAGCAGTACTTC.